This TCR beta chain was captured by sequencing in a study of CD8 T cells in Susac syndrome. Random hexamers primed reverse transcription of about 0.5 to 1 ug RNA. Amplification of TCR beta CDR3 spanned 54 Vbeta and 13 Jbeta via immunoSEQ multiplex PCR. Each CDR3 protein gets one entry after TCRdb re-called the immunoSEQ multiplex PCR reads with MiXCR. The table shows about 130,000 distinct CDR3 sequences, with 75% to 90% occurring only once. About this clonotype itself: At one end, the junction sequence differs from germline, possibly due to a read error.

The CD8+ and CD4+ T cells were negatively isolated, with the TEMRA cells enriched by FACS. The CDR3 is 9 amino acids. Per germline, CDR1 MRHNA and CDR2 SNTAGT. Sequencing input: CD8+ T cells from PBMCs. The chain recombines TRBV6-4 with TRBJ2-3, with D uncertain. This clonotype was obtained from a human donor with multiple sclerosis. The chain's CDR3 is CASSDSGLF. In DNA form, the CDR3 reads TGTGCCAGCAGTGACTCGGGCCTTTTT.